The 4 T cell receptor beta chains below come from one sample, sequenced in a study of T-cell reconstitution after alpha-beta-depleted transplantation in children (dated by TCRdb to the mid-2010s). Libraries were made using PCR. The instrument given in TCRdb is Illumina HiSeq 2500. To normalize quantification of the TCRbeta repertoire, the TCR libraries were built with molecular barcoding that relied on unique molecular identifiers. The public reads were reprocessed in TCRdb via fastp at Q25 and MiXCR, keeping in-frame beta chains. Entries that share a CDR3 protein sequence are merged under the most common genes and DNA. Across this sample there are around 270,000 distinct CDR3 sequences, with around a tenth seen only once. Of the sample, about 8% falls within the top ten clones. This sample's treatment or condition label indicates: allogeneic hematopoietic cell transplantation with graft depleted of TCRalphabeta T cells and CD19 B cells.

This specimen was PBMCs, taken before TCRalphabeta/CD19-depleted stem cell transplant. The receptors originated from a boy less than two years old with acute myeloid leukemia, due to receive a stem cell transplant.

This clonotype was picked up a small number of times. The chain has TRBV12-3 or TRBV12-4 and TRBJ2-3, with D uncertain. This CDR3 is built from 14 residues. Between the trimmed V and J ends, which lost 3 bases and 2 bases, there was a span of 9 bases. CDR3 residues: CASSFGRITDTQYF. The CDR3 DNA reads TGTGCCAGCAGTTTCGGTCGAATCACAGATACGCAGTATTTT.

This clonotype has a count of ten or more. The V call is TRBV7-2, the J call TRBJ2-5; D possibly corresponds to TRBD1 (6 bases). The CDR3 loop spans 15 amino acids. The V end lost 10 bases, the J end lost 2 bases, and 20 bases lay between the germline ends. Germline CDR1 is SGHTA and CDR2 is FQGNSA. The CDR3 loop reads CATKRDITDQETQYF. CDR3 nucleotides: TGTGCCACCAAAAGGGACATTACAGATCAAGAGACCCAGTACTTC.

This clonotype was detected many times. The J gene is TRBJ1-1, the V gene TRBV6-2 or TRBV6-3; no clear D. Germline-derived CDR1 and CDR2 are MNHEY and SVGEGT. The CDR3 totals 12 residues. The V end lost 3 bases, the J end lost 10 bases, and 12 bases lay between the germline ends. The CDR3 region has the DNA TGTGCCAGCAGTTATGGGCTCCGAGGAGCTTTCTTT. This sequence encodes CASSYGLRGAFF.

This clonotype was seen at least ten times. The gene calls are TRBV12-5 and TRBJ2-5, with 7 bases that match TRBD1. This CDR3 spans 15 amino acids. Germline V gene sequence: CDR1 LGHNT, CDR2 FRNRAP. With 1 base clipped from V and 2 bases from J, the junction kept 4 bases outside the gene matches. CDR3 bases: TGTGCTAGTGGTTTGGGGGACAGCAGACAAGAGACCCAGTACTTC. Its translation: CASGLGDSRQETQYF.